The table lists the clone carrying this TCR beta chain with a few counts. The target antigen is unknown. Frozen PBMC stocks contributed around 1.8 micrograms of genomic DNA to the TCR beta libraries. The data originate from a study of cytotoxic CD8 clonotypes in ibrutinib-treated CLL. At the level of the study: Partial responses numbered around 25 and complete responses 2; after a median around 68 months, roughly 14 stayed remitted and approximately twelve progressed.

Data came from immunoSEQ multiplex PCR; TCRdb stores just in-frame clones and leaves some out. The table lists about 140,000 clones, around 84% of them singletons, with 6% to 9.5% in the top ten. Germline trimming cut 6 bases from V and 3 bases from J; bases unmatched to any gene: 11. This CDR3 contains 16 residues. The V gene's germline CDR1 is MDHEN and CDR2 SYDVKM. Study results and limitations: Clonality showed a rise at ibrutinib response that reversed toward baseline at progression. Circulating CD8+ T-cell counts were tracked by baseline clonality, which exceeded that of age-matched healthy donors.

Specimen: PBMCs, collected after 36 months of ibrutinib treatment. The rearrangement joins TRBV28 to TRBJ1-2; 9 nucleotides match TRBD1. The source of this sequence is a human donor with chronic lymphocytic leukemia. In DNA, the CDR3 is TGTGCCAGCAGGGGGGACAGGGATATAGGCGACTATGGCTACACCTTC. Amino acids: CASRGDRDIGDYGYTF.